This T cell receptor (beta chain) derives from a study of radiation and T cells in renal cell carcinoma. Study-level points and caveats: Top tumor clonotypes rose in blood 2 weeks post-radiation, then contracted. Without pretreatment biopsies, baseline tumor clonotype presence was undetermined.

As concerns this clone: Antigen unknown.

V was clipped by 0 bases and J by 6 bases, with 29 bases between them. The CDR3 sequence is 20 residues long. CDR1 and CDR2 (germline): PRHDT, FYEKMQ (reference sequence). Documented time point: blood 4 weeks post-SBRT, at nephrectomy. Treatment denoted: 15 Gy SBRT to primary tumor, nephrectomy 4 weeks later. Nephrectomy followed 15 Gy stereotactic body radiation by 4 weeks. Serial blood draws occurred at baseline and 2 and 4 weeks post-SBRT. Using immunoSEQ multiplex PCR, the repertoire was profiled, and TCRdb retains in-frame clones only, with some absent. The sample has 150,000 to 200,000 clones, about 85% seen once.

The genes are TRBV13 and TRBJ1-2; D perhaps matches TRBD1 (5 bases). The specimen comprised blood, sampled from a patient whose treatment included radiotherapy and nephrectomy. The receptor comes from a woman between 50 and 59 years old with renal cell carcinoma. The CDR3 sequence: CASSLGFQGRPEKLTNGYTF. The CDR3, as DNA: TGTGCCAGCAGCTTAGGGTTCCAGGGCAGGCCCGAAAAGTTAACTAATGGCTACACCTTC.